The 21 T cell receptor beta chains given below trace back to one sample, sequenced in a study of shared clonotypes between healthy human individuals. Produced via immunoSEQ multiplex PCR; TCRdb's table is partial and in-frame only. This table has approximately 250,000 clones, over 60% appearing once. The sample was memory CD4+ T cells sorted from blood. Subset: CD45RA-negative fraction. The receptors come from a man younger than 40 in good health.

The count of this clone is one. V gene TRBV18 combines with J gene TRBJ2-1, with D unclear. Germline assignment: CDR1 KGHSH and CDR2 LQKENI. V gave up 2 bases and J gave up 8 bases, with 13 bases separating them. CDR3 length: 14 residues. The CDR3 nucleotides are TGTGCCAGCTCACCATATGGACGGAGCCATGAGCAGTTCTTC. Encoded protein: CASSPYGRSHEQFF.

The chain carries TRBV27 and TRBJ2-1, with TRBD2 identical over 7 bases. Germline lookup yields CDR1 MNHEY and CDR2 SMNVEV (reference sequence). The V segment lost 8 bases and the J segment 2 bases; nucleotides outside the gene matches: 9. This CDR3 is built from 15 residues. Written as DNA, the CDR3 is TGTGCCAGCCGCTGGAGGGAGGGTGCCTACAATGAGCAGTTCTTC. This translates into CASRWREGAYNEQFF.

The rearrangement links TRBV11-3 to TRBJ2-7; D possibly uses TRBD1 or TRBD2 (5 bases each). CDR1 and CDR2 (germline): SGHNT, YENEEA. The CDR3 sequence is 14 residues long. Trimming pared 1 base from V and 3 bases from J, leaving 10 bases between. CDR3 region: CASSLAWDGYEQYF. The DNA of the CDR3 is TGTGCCAGCAGCTTAGCCTGGGACGGCTACGAGCAGTACTTC.

The genes are TRBV7-3 and TRBJ2-1, with 10 bases lining up with TRBD2. The CDR3 loop spans 17 amino acids. Germline loops: CDR1 SGHTA, CDR2 FQGTGA. Unmatched junction bases numbered 9, after V lost 3 bases and J lost 4 bases. The CDR3 bases are TGTGCCAGCAGCTTCACCGGACTAGCGGAAATATACAATGAGCAGTTCTTC. This sequence encodes CASSFTGLAEIYNEQFF.

This rearrangement joins TRBV11-2 to TRBJ2-5, with TRBD1 matching over 10 bases. The CDR3 runs to 15 residues. With 4 bases clipped from V and 5 bases from J, the junction kept 7 bases outside the gene matches. Looked up from germline, CDR1 is SGHAT and CDR2 is FQNNGV. CDR3 bases: TGTGCCAGCAGCTCGCGGACAGGGGGTTTTGAGACCCAGTACTTC. This encodes CASSSRTGGFETQYF.

This clone was counted ten times or more. The chain carries TRBV7-3 and TRBJ2-4; 7 nucleotides agree with TRBD1. CDR3 length: 13 amino acids. Trimming removed 5 bases from V and 5 bases from J; junction bases left unmatched: 3. Germline V gene lookup returns CDR1 SGHTA and CDR2 FQGTGA. CDR3 in amino acids: CASSRDSQNIQYF. CDR3 nucleotide sequence: TGTGCCAGCAGCCGGGACAGCCAAAACATTCAGTACTTC.

This chain uses TRBV18 with TRBJ1-4, with 9 bases aligning to TRBD1. The germline V gene encodes CDR1 KGHSH and CDR2 LQKENI. J lost 4 bases, V lost 3 bases, and 6 bases had no gene match. This CDR3 is 16 amino acids long. CDR3 DNA: TGTGCCAGCTCACCTTCAACGGGACAGGGTAATGAAAAACTGTTTTTT. Translation: CASSPSTGQGNEKLFF.

This clone was detected a few times. The rearrangement links TRBV9 to TRBJ2-5; 7 nucleotides line up with TRBD2. CDR1 and CDR2 from the germline V gene are SGDLS and YYNGEE. Trimming removed 3 bases from V and 4 bases from J; junction bases left unmatched: 6. The CDR3 is 14 residues long. CDR3 sequence reads: CASSAESGGETQYF. The DNA of the CDR3 is TGTGCCAGCAGCGCAGAATCGGGGGGAGAGACCCAGTACTTC. Full variable domain (outside the CDR3, taken from reference TRBV9 and TRBJ2-5): DSGVTQTPKHLITATGQRVTLRCSPRSGDLSVYWYQQSLDQGLQFLIQYYNGEERAKGNILERFSAQQFPDLHSELNLSSLELGDSALYFCASSAESGGETQYFGPGTRLLVL.

The chain employs TRBV5-5 and TRBJ2-7; no clear D. The CDR3 runs to 15 residues. Trimming pared 0 bases from V and 0 bases from J, leaving 10 bases between. Germline V gene lookup returns CDR1 SGHKS and CDR2 YYEKEE (reference sequence). This chain's CDR3 is CASSLGPDLSYEQYF. In nucleotides, the CDR3 is TGTGCCAGCAGCTTGGGGCCAGACCTCTCCTACGAGCAGTACTTC.

The rearrangement uses TRBV18 and TRBJ1-1; D not certain. The CDR3 runs to 16 residues. Germline assignment: CDR1 KGHSH and CDR2 LQKENI. Trimming took off 0 bases at V and 3 bases at J, with 14 bases between the two ends. The CDR3 DNA is TGTGCCAGCTCACCACCGGGTACCTTGAGGGACACTGAAGCTTTCTTT. It translates to CASSPPGTLRDTEAFF.

This rearrangement joins TRBV25-1 to TRBJ2-7; no clear D. The CDR3 totals 13 residues. V dropped 5 bases and J dropped 1 base, with 9 bases sitting between them. Germline CDR1 and CDR2: MGHDK and SYGVNS. Written as DNA, the CDR3 is TGTGCCAGCAGTTCCAGTGAGTCCTACGAGCAGTACTTC. This codes for CASSSSESYEQYF.

This clone was observed at least ten times. The chain joins TRBV10-3 to TRBJ2-7; D unresolved. V shed 11 bases and J shed 3 bases, with 11 bases lying between them. Germline V gene sequence: CDR1 ENHRY, CDR2 SYGVKD. The CDR3 consists of 11 residues. CDR3 amino acids: CAAMGVYEQYF. The CDR3 region has the DNA TGTGCCGCGATGGGCGTCTACGAGCAGTACTTC.

The chain recombines TRBV28 with TRBJ2-7, with D maybe TRBD2 (5 bases). Trimming stripped 6 bases from V and 2 bases from J, with 17 bases between. From germline, CDR1 is MDHEN and CDR2 SYDVKM. This CDR3 region has 15 residues. CDR3 residues: CASSLGSNLAYEQYF. CDR3 coding DNA: TGTGCCAGCAGCCTGGGGAGCAATTTGGCCTACGAGCAGTACTTC.

This chain's CDR3 is CASSESIYYGYTF. The CDR3 DNA sequence: TGTGCCAGCAGTGAAAGCATCTACTATGGCTACACCTTC. The chain joins TRBV6-1 to TRBJ1-2; D not certain. The V end was cut by 2 bases, the J end by 3 bases, with 7 bases between. Germline V gene sequence: CDR1 MNHNS, CDR2 SASEGT. The CDR3 sequence is 13 residues long.

The chain employs TRBV7-2 and TRBJ1-2; maybe TRBD1 (6 bases). The CDR3 has 13 residues. V shed 5 bases and J shed 5 bases, with 12 bases lying between them. Germline values: CDR1 SGHTA, CDR2 FQGNSA. The CDR3 coding sequence is TGTGCCAGCAGCCAACAGGGTGCATATGGCTACACCTTC. Protein sequence: CASSQQGAYGYTF.

The chain uses TRBV30 and TRBJ2-3; D not certain. Germline-derived CDR1 and CDR2 are GTSNPN and SVGIG (reference sequence). This CDR3 is built from 14 residues. V lost 7 bases to trimming and J lost 3 bases, with 17 bases between them. Written as DNA, the CDR3 is TGTGCCTTCAACCGCCTACTAAGGACAGATACGCAGTATTTT. Translated: CAFNRLLRTDTQYF.

This rearrangement joins TRBV11-2 to TRBJ2-5; 9 nucleotides match TRBD1. Germline V gives CDR1 SGHAT, CDR2 FQNNGV. After removal of 1 base from V and 5 bases from J, the junction contained 8 bases not matched to a gene. The CDR3 is 16 residues long. The CDR3 DNA reads as TGTGCCAGCAGCTTAGGAGGGACAGGGTCGTGGGAGACCCAGTACTTC. It specifies CASSLGGTGSWETQYF.

The sample holds a few counts of this clone. The J gene is TRBJ2-7, the V gene TRBV19; D not certain. This CDR3 has 14 amino acids. With 3 bases removed from V and 3 bases from J, the gap between germline ends came to 12 bases. The germline V gene encodes CDR1 LNHDA and CDR2 SQIVND (reference sequence). The CDR3 nucleotides are TGTGCCAGTAGTATCGGTGGCTCCTACTACGAGCAGTACTTC. Amino acid sequence: CASSIGGSYYEQYF.

V and J are TRBV18 and TRBJ2-7; a possible D gene is TRBD1 (6 bases). There are 15 residues in the CDR3. V was pared by 3 bases and J by 2 bases, with 14 bases between. The germline CDR1 and CDR2 sequences are KGHSH and LQKENI. In nucleotides, the CDR3 is TGTGCCAGCTCACCGCCCCAGGGGATCCCCTACGAGCAGTACTTC. Translating it yields CASSPPQGIPYEQYF.

This clone was seen a few times. The rearrangement links TRBV19 to TRBJ2-5; 13 bases align to TRBD2. The CDR3 loop spans 16 amino acids. CDR1 and CDR2 (germline): LNHDA, SQIVND (reference sequence). The V segment lost 3 bases and the J segment 6 bases; nucleotides outside the gene matches: 7. The CDR3 loop is CASSIWTSGSQKTQYF. As DNA, the CDR3 is TGTGCCAGTAGTATTTGGACTAGCGGGAGTCAGAAGACCCAGTACTTC. Filled out from reference TRBV19 and TRBJ2-5, the complete variable domain reads DGGITQSPKYLFRKEGQNVTLSCEQNLNHDAMYWYRQDPGQGLRLIYYSQIVNDFQKGDIAEGYSVSREKKESFPLTVTSAQKNPTAFYLCASSIWTSGSQKTQYFGPGTRLLVL.

The chain is built from TRBV5-1 and TRBJ2-3; D perhaps matches TRBD2 (7 bases). The CDR3 spans 14 residues. The germline CDR1 and CDR2 sequences are SGHRS and YFSETQ. V dropped 10 bases and J dropped 0 bases, with 15 bases sitting between them. The CDR3 loop reads CAGSRGGSTDTQYF. DNA of the CDR3: TGCGCCGGGTCCAGGGGAGGGAGCACAGATACGCAGTATTTT.